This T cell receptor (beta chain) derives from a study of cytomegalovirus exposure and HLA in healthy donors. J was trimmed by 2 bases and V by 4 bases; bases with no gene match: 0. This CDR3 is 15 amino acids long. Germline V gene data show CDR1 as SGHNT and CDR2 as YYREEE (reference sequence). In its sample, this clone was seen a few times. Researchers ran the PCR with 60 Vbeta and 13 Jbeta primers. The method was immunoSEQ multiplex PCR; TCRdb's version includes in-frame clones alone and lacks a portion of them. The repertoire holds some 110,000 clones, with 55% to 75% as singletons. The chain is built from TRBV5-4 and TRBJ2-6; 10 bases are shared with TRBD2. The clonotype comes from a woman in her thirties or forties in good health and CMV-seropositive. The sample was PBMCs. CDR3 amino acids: CASSLAGAGANVLTF. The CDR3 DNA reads TGTGCCAGCAGCCTAGCGGGAGCTGGGGCCAACGTCCTGACTTTC.